The clone carrying this T cell receptor beta chain has only one observation. These data come from a study of blood T cell repertoires in COVID-19. Study background: Samples representing acute and convalescent COVID-19 were sourced from the United States, Italy and Spain. The cDNA or gDNA used as material had been derived from T cells, B-cell-depleted T cells, or PBMCs.

How the authors handled the data: Reference gene primers were amplified, and this amplification served to estimate nucleated cell counts. Method: immunoSEQ multiplex PCR; TCRdb's copy keeps in-frame clones and lacks some. V and J calls and clone size are copied from that table; D and trimming were computed from the DNA. The profile shows around 430,000 clones, 88% of them singletons. Germline assignment: CDR1 SGHAT and CDR2 FQNNGV. After removal of 2 bases from V and 8 bases from J, the junction contained 12 bases not matched to a gene. The CDR3 is 16 residues long. The Seattle patients, enrolled during active infection, were followed longitudinally.

This sequence originates from a woman aged 45-59 years with COVID-19, enrolled during active disease. The chain recombines TRBV11-2 with TRBJ2-1, with TRBD1 matching over 7 bases. Sequenced input: peripheral blood. This chain's CDR3 is CASSLPGRQGWDEQFF. DNA for the CDR3: TGTGCCAGCAGCTTACCAGGCCGACAGGGATGGGATGAGCAGTTCTTC.